This T cell receptor beta chain was identified in a study of circulating CD8 cells and anti-PD-1 response in melanoma (TCRdb year 2020). Notes on the research overall: Nivolumab was administered to patients intravenously at 3 mg/kg every 2 weeks. The melanoma cohort included some 13 patients, of whom seven received anti-PD-1 as first-line therapy and six had previously received targeted therapy or immunotherapy. Patients with complete or partial responses were classified as responders, and patients with stable or progressive disease (RECIST v1.1) were classified as non-responders. The TCR repertoire analysis was performed on roughly 11 melanoma patients, comprising 7 non-responders and 4 responders. In on-treatment samples, a biotinylated anti-human IgG4 antibody was used to detect PD-1. The full study reports these points: The authors pointed out that the cohort included both treatment-naive and previously treated patients, and that this mix could influence the results. Because material was limited, most experiments were generally run without replicates. The DNEG repertoire was the most diverse; PD-1 and DPOS showed similar, higher clonality, and TIGIT repertoires were the least diverse. Only baseline and M1 samples, drawn from a small cohort with few responders, went into the published TCR repertoire comparisons. Repertoires were mostly private between subsets, with fewer than 7% of TRB clonotypes shared at M1, and the greatest sharing occurred between DPOS and TIGIT. Since no tumor material could be accessed, the researchers instead assessed tumor reactivity using peptide assays on expanded sorted subsets.

From the cysteine through the phenylalanine, the CDR3 covers 14 amino acids. Only the CDR3 DNA stays, 42 bases, in frame from base 1. According to the germline V gene (reference sequence), CDR1 reads LNHDA and CDR2 reads SQIVND. Four subsets defined by PD-1 and/or TIGIT were sorted from live CD3+CD8+TCRalphabeta+ cells on a BD FACSAria II cell sorter. Circulating CD8 T cells were sorted into four subsets by PD-1 and TIGIT expression to characterize their relevance to anti-PD-1 therapy response. For each sorted CD8 T-cell subset, both the TCR alpha and TCR beta chains were sequenced. Peripheral blood was collected at three points: before the first anti-PD-1 injection, after two injections and after four injections. PBMCs were isolated immediately by Ficoll gradient centrifugation. Until use, PBMCs were stored frozen in liquid nitrogen in RPMI containing approximately 20% FCS and around 9.2% DMSO. After thawing, PBMCs were stained with a viability dye and with antibodies against CD3, CD8alpha, TCRalphabeta, PD-1 and TIGIT. Total RNA was extracted with the RNeasy Kit, and every sample reached a RIN above 7.

Within its sample, this clonotype is large (0.1 to 1%). Which antigen it targets is not known. Base quality data are lacking; no much larger clone is found one base away. These reads were obtained on a NextSeq 500. TCR libraries were prepared from about 16 ng of total RNA with the QIAseq Immune Repertoire RNA Library Kit, Human TCR Panel. TCR libraries were sequenced on an Illumina NextSeq with a Mid Output V2 kit, using asymmetric 261x41 paired-end reads. Each TCR library was diluted to roughly 4 nM, after which the TCR libraries were pooled, denatured and loaded at about 1.1 pM. Regarding the original processing steps: The QIAGEN GeneGlobe Data Analysis Center was used to process TCR FASTQ files, and downstream analysis was done in R 3.5.2. To get clonality, Shannon entropy was normalized by the log of the number of unique productive sequences and the result was subtracted from one. TRA or TRB clonotypes differing in abundance between baseline and M1 were identified within each subset by Fisher exact tests at 5% FDR. Differentially abundant clonotypes were grouped as emerging, expanding, contracting or non-expanding/contracting. Morisita's overlap index was used to measure repertoire overlap between patients. Clones were called with MiXCR by TCRdb after fastp trimmed the public reads at Q25, and only in-frame beta chains were retained. Duplicate CDR3 protein sequences are folded into a single record with the most common DNA and genes. TCRdb, not the original authors, processed these V and J calls. In this sample the table shows about 720 distinct CDR3 sequences, approximately 8% of which occur a single time. The leading ten clones occupy under 30% of the sample.

The sample here was CD8+ T cells from PBMCs, taken at baseline or after one month of anti-PD-1 therapy (not recorded which). This receptor was obtained from a human donor with melanoma. The chain was built from TRBV19 and TRBJ2-3; 7 bases in between match TRBD2. The nucleotide sequence is given as TGTGCGTCCCGGGAGGCAGGGAACACAGATACGCAGTATTTT. It encodes CASREAGNTDTQYF.